This T cell receptor beta chain stems from a study of blood T cell repertoires in COVID-19. CDR1 is MNHEY, CDR2 SVGAGI, per germline. V lost 6 bases, J lost 2 bases, and 8 bases lay in between. The CDR3 totals 13 residues. Repertoires were generated with immunoSEQ multiplex PCR, while TCRdb's copy carries only in-frame clones and drops some. Among fewer than 200,000 clones, approximately 84% were seen once, and the ten largest hold 6.5% to 8.5%. Sequenced: peripheral blood. J is TRBJ1-3 and V is TRBV6-5; a possible D gene is TRBD1 (5 bases). This sequence was found in a human donor in a cohort sampled during active COVID-19. The CDR3 here is CASRGLPGNTIYF. Written as DNA, the CDR3 is TGTGCCAGCAGGGGGCTACCTGGAAACACCATATATTTT.